The 10 T cell receptor beta chains presented below share a single source sample, sequenced in a study of blood T cell repertoires in COVID-19. Method: immunoSEQ multiplex PCR; TCRdb's copy keeps in-frame clones and lacks some. This table has about 200,000 clones, 70% to 90% appearing once. Specimen: peripheral blood. These receptors all stem from a man in his forties with active or convalescent COVID-19.

This sequence joins TRBV25-1 and TRBJ1-1; the match to TRBD1 covers 7 bases. This CDR3 region has 16 residues. Losses at the gene ends were 6 bases for V and 1 base for J; bases not matched to a gene: 11. CDR1 and CDR2 from the germline V gene are MGHDK and SYGVNS. The DNA for the CDR3 is TGTGCCAGCAGCGCGAAGCTTGGACAGGAGAACACTGAAGCTTTCTTT. Translation: CASSAKLGQENTEAFF.

The chain carries TRBV3-1 (or the pseudogene TRBV3-2) and TRBJ1-6; 8 bases match TRBD1. The CDR3 has 14 residues. The germline CDR1 and CDR2 sequences are LGHDT and YNNKEL (reference sequence). Trimming removed 8 bases from V and 9 bases from J; junction bases left unmatched: 9. CDR3 in DNA: TGTGCCAGCGGCGGCGGGGACAGGAGTTCACCCCTCCACTTT. It yields the protein CASGGGDRSSPLHF.

The genes are TRBV30 and TRBJ2-1; TRBD2 might be the D (5 bases). CDR3 length: 14 amino acids. V lost 2 bases to trimming and J lost 6 bases, with 14 bases between them. CDR1 and CDR2 from the germline V gene are GTSNPN and SVGIG (reference sequence). The CDR3 DNA follows: TGTGCCTGGAGTTGGGCGGGTAGACTCAATGAGCAGTTCTTC. Amino acids: CAWSWAGRLNEQFF.

This clone was found once. The chain uses TRBV10-3 and TRBJ1-1; 12 positions agree with TRBD1. The CDR3 totals 16 residues. Losses at the gene ends were 6 bases for V and 1 base for J; bases not matched to a gene: 6. Per germline, CDR1 ENHRY and CDR2 SYGVKD. Written as DNA, the CDR3 is TGTGCCATCAGAACCGGGACAGGGGGCGCGAACACTGAAGCTTTCTTT. Its translation: CAIRTGTGGANTEAFF.

This sequence joins TRBV18 and TRBJ2-2, with D possibly matching TRBD1 (7 bases). This CDR3 spans 15 amino acids. The germline CDR1 and CDR2 sequences are KGHSH and LQKENI. Trimming removed 6 bases at V and 7 bases at J, with 18 bases between. The CDR3 region is CASSPEGQSNGELFF. The CDR3 DNA reads TGTGCCAGCTCTCCGGAGGGACAGTCGAACGGGGAGCTGTTTTTT.

The V and J genes are TRBV25-1 and TRBJ1-1; 7 bases are shared with TRBD1. There are 13 residues in the CDR3. Germline CDR1 reads MGHDK; CDR2 reads SYGVNS. Unmatched junction bases numbered 6, after V lost 4 bases and J lost 7 bases. The CDR3 coding sequence is TGTGCCAGCAGTGTTGCAGGGGGGAGTGAAGCTTTCTTT. This codes for CASSVAGGSEAFF.

The rearrangement joins TRBV12-3 or TRBV12-4 to TRBJ1-2, with TRBD1 matching over 10 bases. Unmatched junction bases numbered 5, after V lost 6 bases and J lost 7 bases. This CDR3 region has 13 residues. The CDR3 loop is CASSRQGASGYTF. The CDR3 nucleotides read TGTGCCAGCAGCCGACAGGGGGCGAGTGGCTACACCTTC.

This clone appeared a single time. This chain connects TRBV7-2 to TRBJ2-5; no definite D call. V shed 0 bases and J shed 5 bases, with 10 bases lying between them. This CDR3 is 14 amino acids long. CDR1 and CDR2 (germline): SGHTA, FQGNSA. The DNA for the CDR3 is TGTGCCAGCAGCTTAGCGGGCCTCCAGGAGACCCAGTACTTC. Translation: CASSLAGLQETQYF. The full variable domain, in which reference TRBV7-2 and TRBJ2-5 provide the parts outside the CDR3, is GAGVSQSPSNKVTEKGKDVELRCDPISGHTALYWYRQSLGQGLEFLIYFQGNSAPDKSGLPSDRFSAERTGGSVSTLTIQRTQQEDSAVYLCASSLAGLQETQYFGPGTRLLVL.

The V call is TRBV5-1, the J call TRBJ2-3, with D unclear. Trimming shortened V by 4 bases and J by 5 bases, and 11 bases separated the two germline ends. The CDR3 sequence is 13 residues long. Germline lookup yields CDR1 SGHRS and CDR2 YFSETQ. Here the CDR3 reads CASSLPGRDTQYF. In nucleotides, the CDR3 is TGCGCCAGCAGCCTGCCGGGTCGAGATACGCAGTATTTT. Full variable domain (outside the CDR3, taken from reference TRBV5-1 and TRBJ2-3): KAGVTQTPRYLIKTRGQQVTLSCSPISGHRSVSWYQQTPGQGLQFLFEYFSETQRNKGNFPGRFSGRQFSNSRSEMNVSTLELGDSALYLCASSLPGRDTQYFGPGTRLTVL.

Here the CDR3 reads CASSPLAGNTGELFF. The CDR3 DNA reads as TGTGCCAGCTCACCTCTAGCGGGAAACACCGGGGAGCTGTTTTTT. The chain carries TRBV18 and TRBJ2-2, with TRBD2 identical over 9 bases. Trimming removed 3 bases from V and 2 bases from J; junction bases left unmatched: 1. The CDR3 is 15 amino acids. The germline V gene encodes CDR1 KGHSH and CDR2 LQKENI.